The source of this T cell receptor beta chain is a study of blood T cell repertoires in COVID-19. Whole-study context: Samples taken during acute and convalescent COVID-19 were collected in the United States, Italy and Spain. The cDNA or gDNA used as material had been derived from T cells, B-cell-depleted T cells, or PBMCs.

Germline-derived CDR1 and CDR2 are SQVTM and ANQGSEA. Trimming at V came to 7 bases and at J to 8 bases, leaving 15 bases not matched to a gene. This CDR3 is 14 amino acids long. TCRdb's copy holds only in-frame clones and misses some; the assay was immunoSEQ multiplex PCR. In the table there are about 250,000 clones, roughly 91% of which are singletons. Ages ranged from about 18 to 90 years, with residence in more than 20 US areas. The receptor comes from a woman aged 25 to 39 with acute COVID-19. What was sequenced was PBMCs or T cells enriched from blood (not recorded which). The chain couples TRBV29-1 to TRBJ1-2, with 8 bases matching TRBD1. This chain's CDR3 is CSAQGQEGVGGYTF. The CDR3 DNA reads TGCAGCGCCCAGGGACAGGAGGGGGTTGGCGGCTACACCTTC.